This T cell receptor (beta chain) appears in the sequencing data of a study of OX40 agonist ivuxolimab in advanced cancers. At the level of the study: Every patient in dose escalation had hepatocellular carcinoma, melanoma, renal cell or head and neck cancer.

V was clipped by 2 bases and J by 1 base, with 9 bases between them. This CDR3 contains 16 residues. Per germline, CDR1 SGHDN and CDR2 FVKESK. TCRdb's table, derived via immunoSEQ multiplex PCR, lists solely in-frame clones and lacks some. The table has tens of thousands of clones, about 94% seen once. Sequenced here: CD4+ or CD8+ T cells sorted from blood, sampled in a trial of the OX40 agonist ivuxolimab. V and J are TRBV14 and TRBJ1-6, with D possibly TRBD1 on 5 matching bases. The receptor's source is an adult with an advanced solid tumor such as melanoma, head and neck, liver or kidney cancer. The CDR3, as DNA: TGTGCCAGCAGCCAACGTAGGGGTTCCTATAATTCACCCCTCCACTTT. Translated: CASSQRRGSYNSPLHF.